This T cell receptor beta chain was recovered during a study of T cells in Graves' hyperthyroidism and ophthalmopathy. In the study overall: Staff took peripheral blood when the initial diagnosis was made, before any treatment began.

This clonotype was seen repeatedly, ten times or more. Amplified TCR beta CDR3 regions derived from RNA transcripts. The TCR CDR3 first-round RT-PCR relied on the HTBI primer set. Each CDR3 protein gets one entry after TCRdb re-called the multiplex PCR reads with MiXCR. The sample holds some 500,000 distinct CDR3 sequences; 15% to 20% are singletons and the top ten take less than 30%. The TCR originated in a woman under 40 with Graves' ophthalmopathy. The material sequenced was blood.

The CDR3 DNA reads TGTGCCAGCAGTGAAAGTGCCACCCCAGGAGGCGAGCAGTACTTC. This gives the protein CASSESATPGGEQYF. The chain recombines TRBV2 with TRBJ2-7; a weak D match, TRBD2 (5 bases). The CDR3 is 15 amino acids. Germline V lookup: CDR1 SNHLY, CDR2 FYNNEI. Deletions cut 2 bases from V and 6 bases from J, with 17 bases between.